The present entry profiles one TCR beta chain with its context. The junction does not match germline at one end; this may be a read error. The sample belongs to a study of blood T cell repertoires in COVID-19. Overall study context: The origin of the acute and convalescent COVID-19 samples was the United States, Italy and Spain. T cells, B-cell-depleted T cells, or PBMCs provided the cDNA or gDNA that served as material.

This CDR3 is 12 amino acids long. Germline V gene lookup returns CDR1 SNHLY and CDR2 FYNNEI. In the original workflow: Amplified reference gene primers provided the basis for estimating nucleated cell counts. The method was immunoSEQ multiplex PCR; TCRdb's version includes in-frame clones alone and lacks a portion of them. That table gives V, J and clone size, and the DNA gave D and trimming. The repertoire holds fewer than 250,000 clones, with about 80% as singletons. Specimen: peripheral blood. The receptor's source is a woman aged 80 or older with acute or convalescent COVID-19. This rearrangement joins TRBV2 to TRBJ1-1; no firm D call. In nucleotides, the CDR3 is TGTGCCAGCAGTGCCGTCGGGTCTGAGGCTTTCTTT. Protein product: CASSAVGSEAFF.